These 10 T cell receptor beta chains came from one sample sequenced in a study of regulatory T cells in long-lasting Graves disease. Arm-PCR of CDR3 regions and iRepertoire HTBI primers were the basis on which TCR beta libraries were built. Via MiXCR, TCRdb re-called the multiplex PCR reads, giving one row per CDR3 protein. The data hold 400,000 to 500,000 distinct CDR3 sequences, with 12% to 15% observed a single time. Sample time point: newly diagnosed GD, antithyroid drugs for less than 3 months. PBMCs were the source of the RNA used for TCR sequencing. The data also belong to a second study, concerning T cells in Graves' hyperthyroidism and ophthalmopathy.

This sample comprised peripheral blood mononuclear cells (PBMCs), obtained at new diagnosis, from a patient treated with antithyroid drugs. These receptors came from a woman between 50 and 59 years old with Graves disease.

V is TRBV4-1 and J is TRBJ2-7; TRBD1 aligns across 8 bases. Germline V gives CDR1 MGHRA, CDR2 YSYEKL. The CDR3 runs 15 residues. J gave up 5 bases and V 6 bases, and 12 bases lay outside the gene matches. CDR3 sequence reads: CASRHRRGRLHEQYF. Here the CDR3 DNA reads TGCGCCAGCAGACACCGCAGGGGGCGCCTCCACGAGCAGTACTTC.

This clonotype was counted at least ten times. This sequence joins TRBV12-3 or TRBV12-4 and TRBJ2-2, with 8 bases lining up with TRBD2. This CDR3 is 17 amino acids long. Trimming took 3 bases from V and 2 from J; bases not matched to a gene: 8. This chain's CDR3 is CASSFRVLAANTGELFF. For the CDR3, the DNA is TGTGCCAGCAGTTTTCGAGTACTAGCGGCCAACACCGGGGAGCTGTTTTTT.

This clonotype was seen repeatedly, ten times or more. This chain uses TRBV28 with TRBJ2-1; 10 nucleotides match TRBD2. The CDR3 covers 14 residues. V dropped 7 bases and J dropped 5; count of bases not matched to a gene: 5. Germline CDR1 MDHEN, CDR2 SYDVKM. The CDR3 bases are TGTGCCAGCACAAGGACTAGCGGTGACAATGAGCAGTTCTTC. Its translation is CASTRTSGDNEQFF.

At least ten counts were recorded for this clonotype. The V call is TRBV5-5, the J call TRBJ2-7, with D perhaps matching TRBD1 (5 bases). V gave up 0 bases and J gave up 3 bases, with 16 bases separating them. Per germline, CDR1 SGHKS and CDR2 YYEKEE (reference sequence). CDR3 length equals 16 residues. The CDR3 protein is CASSLASLTGDYEQYF. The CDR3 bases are TGTGCCAGCAGCTTGGCATCTTTAACAGGCGACTACGAGCAGTACTTC.

In DNA, the CDR3 is TGTGCCAGCAGCTTAGGGGCGTGGTCTAATGAAAAACTGTTTTTT. Translation: CASSLGAWSNEKLFF. The chain combines TRBV7-9 with TRBJ1-4; D gene ambiguous. Germline loops: CDR1 SEHNR, CDR2 FQNEAQ (reference sequence). The CDR3 runs 15 residues. The ends were cut back, 1 base at V and 3 bases at J, with 9 bases in the middle.

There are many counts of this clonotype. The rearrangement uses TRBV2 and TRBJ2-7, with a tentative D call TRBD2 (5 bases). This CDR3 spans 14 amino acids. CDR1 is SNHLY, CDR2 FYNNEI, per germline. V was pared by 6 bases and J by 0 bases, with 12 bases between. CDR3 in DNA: TGTGCCAGCAGGGAGGACTGGACCTCCTACGAGCAGTACTTC. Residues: CASREDWTSYEQYF. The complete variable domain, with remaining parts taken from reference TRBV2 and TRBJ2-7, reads EPEVTQTPSHQVTQMGQEVILRCVPISNHLYFYWYRQILGQKVEFLVSFYNNEISEKSEIFDDQFSVERPDGSNFTLKIRSTKLEDSAMYFCASREDWTSYEQYFGPGTRLTVT.

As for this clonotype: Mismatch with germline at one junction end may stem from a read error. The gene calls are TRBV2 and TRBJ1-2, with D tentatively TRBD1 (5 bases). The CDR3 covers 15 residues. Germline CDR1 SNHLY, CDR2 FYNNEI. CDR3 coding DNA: TGTGCCGGCAGTGGAGCAACGACAGTTAACTATGGCTACACCTTC. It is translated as CAGSGATTVNYGYTF.

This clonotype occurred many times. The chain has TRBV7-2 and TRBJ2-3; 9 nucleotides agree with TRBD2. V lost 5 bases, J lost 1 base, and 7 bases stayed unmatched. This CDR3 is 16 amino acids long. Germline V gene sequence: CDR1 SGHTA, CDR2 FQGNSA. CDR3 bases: TGTGCCAGCAGCCTTAGAGTAGCGGGGGGCACAGATACGCAGTATTTT. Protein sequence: CASSLRVAGGTDTQYF.

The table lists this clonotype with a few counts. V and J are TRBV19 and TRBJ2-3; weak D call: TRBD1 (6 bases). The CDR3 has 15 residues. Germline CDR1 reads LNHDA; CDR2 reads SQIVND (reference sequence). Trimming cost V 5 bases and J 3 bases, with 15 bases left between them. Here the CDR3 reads CASSPPGQITDTQYF. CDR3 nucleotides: TGTGCCAGTAGTCCTCCCGGACAGATTACAGATACGCAGTATTTT.

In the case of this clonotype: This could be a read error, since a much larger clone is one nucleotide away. CDR3 nucleotides: TGTGCCAGCAAGCAGGGAACTAGCCCGGCTGAGCAGTTCTTC. Translation: CASKQGTSPAEQFF. The chain couples TRBV6-1 to TRBJ2-1; D possibly corresponds to TRBD2 (6 bases). Germline values: CDR1 MNHNS, CDR2 SASEGT. The CDR3 is 14 residues long. V was shortened by 7 bases and J by 9 bases, with 19 bases between the two germline ends.